This is a list of T cell receptor beta chains from one sample in a study of blood T cell repertoires in COVID-19. The table came from immunoSEQ multiplex PCR; TCRdb's copy has only in-frame clones and leaves some out. The table shows about 71,000 clones, with about 80% occurring only once. The sample comprised peripheral blood. Receptors were obtained from a man aged 30 to 39 with COVID-19, enrolled during active disease. The CDR3 runs from the conserved cysteine through the conserved F or W. D genes are given only for firm matches. The listing skips clone size in some rows; elsewhere it reads once, few, many or a size class.

CDR3 DNA,CDR3 protein,J gene,D gene,clone size,V gene
TGTGCCAGCAGCCTCCTTTTAGCGGGAGCAAATGAGCAGTTCTTC,CASSLLLAGANEQFF,TRBJ2-1,TRBD2,few,TRBV5-6
TGTGCCAGCAGCGTAGGCGAGAGTTTAGCCAAAAACATTCAGTACTTC,CASSVGESLAKNIQYF,TRBJ2-4,NA,NA,TRBV9
TGTGCCAGTAGTGACACGGACGGAGGATATCAGCCCCAGCATTTT,CASSDTDGGYQPQHF,TRBJ1-5,NA,NA,TRBV19
TGTGCCACCAGTGATATCGGAGCAAACACTGAAGCTTTCTTT,CATSDIGANTEAFF,TRBJ1-1,NA,NA,TRBV24-1
TGTGCCAGTAGTATGTTGAGGACTAGCGGTGATACGCAGTATTTT,CASSMLRTSGDTQYF,TRBJ2-3,TRBD2,once,TRBV19
TGTGCCAGCAGTGAAGCGGGACTCCTCTACGAGCAGTACTTC,CASSEAGLLYEQYF,TRBJ2-7,NA,NA,TRBV6-1
TGTGCCAGCAGTTACTCCCGGCGACAGGGCAATTCACCCCTCCACTTT,CASSYSRRQGNSPLHF,TRBJ1-6,TRBD1,NA,TRBV6-5
TGTGCCAGCAGTGCTAGAGGGGGCTACAATGAGCAGTTCTTC,CASSARGGYNEQFF,TRBJ2-1,NA,medium-sized,TRBV2
TGTGCCAGCAGGCTGATAGATCAGAACACCGGGGAGCTGTTTTTT,CASRLIDQNTGELFF,TRBJ2-2,NA,once,TRBV27
TGTGCCAGCACCCCGACCCCCAAGGGGGAGCAGTACTTC,CASTPTPKGEQYF,TRBJ2-7,NA,few,TRBV7-6
TGTGCCAGCAACGAGGGACTCTGGAACACTGAAGCTTTCTTT,CASNEGLWNTEAFF,TRBJ1-1,NA,NA,TRBV5-6
TGTGCCAGCAGCTCGAGATCAGGACAGGGGGCTAGCAAAAACATTCAGTACTTC,CASSSRSGQGASKNIQYF,TRBJ2-4,TRBD1,NA,TRBV7-8
TGTGCCAGCAGCTTCTTGGGGGCCACCGCCTACGAGCAGTACTTC,CASSFLGATAYEQYF,TRBJ2-7,NA,NA,TRBV5-6
TGTGCCAGCAGACAACTGGGAGGGGTTCGCACTGAAGCTTTCTTT,CASRQLGGVRTEAFF,TRBJ1-1,NA,NA,TRBV11-2
TGTGCCAGCAGCCCTACAGGGTCTGGAAACACCATATATTTT,CASSPTGSGNTIYF,TRBJ1-3,NA,NA,TRBV27
TGTGCCAGCAGCTTAAAAGAGGTACGCGAGCAGTACTTC,CASSLKEVREQYF,TRBJ2-7,NA,few,TRBV7-9
TGTGCCAGCAGTGACCGGGACAGGGTGAGTTCACCCCTCCACTTT,CASSDRDRVSSPLHF,TRBJ1-6,TRBD1,NA,TRBV6-4
TGTGCCAGCAGCACACAGGGAGTCTATGGCTACACCTTC,CASSTQGVYGYTF,TRBJ1-2,NA,NA,TRBV7-2
TGTGCCAGCAGCTTGCAGGGAAGGGTCACCGGGGAGCTGTTTTTT,CASSLQGRVTGELFF,TRBJ2-2,NA,NA,TRBV5-4
TGTGCCACCAGTGATTTGGGACAGGGGCTGGATGAGCAGTTCTTC,CATSDLGQGLDEQFF,TRBJ2-1,TRBD1,NA,TRBV24-1
TGTGCCAGCAGTTCTCAGCCCGGGAGCTCCACAGATACGCAGTATTTT,CASSSQPGSSTDTQYF,TRBJ2-3,NA,NA,TRBV6-5
TGCAGTGCCAGTAGCGGGGGGGCCTACGAGCAGTACTTC,CSASSGGAYEQYF,TRBJ2-7,TRBD2,NA,TRBV20-1
TGTGCCAGCAGCTTAACACGGTTAGGGGCCTCGGAGCAGTTCTTC,CASSLTRLGASEQFF,TRBJ2-1,NA,few,TRBV7-3
TGTGCCAGCTCACCATCTAGCGGGACGGGTGGAAATGAGCAGTTCTTC,CASSPSSGTGGNEQFF,TRBJ2-1,TRBD2,few,TRBV18
TGTGCCAGCAGGGTTGACAGGGGTACTACCAATGAAAAACTGTTTTTT,CASRVDRGTTNEKLFF,TRBJ1-4,TRBD1,NA,TRBV2
TGCGCCAGCAGCTTGGGACAGGCCCATGGCTACACCTTC,CASSLGQAHGYTF,TRBJ1-2,NA,NA,TRBV5-1
TGTGCCAGCAGCCGGGACACTGCCTCTGGAAACACCATATATTTT,CASSRDTASGNTIYF,TRBJ1-3,NA,NA,TRBV7-2
TGTGCCAGCAGTTACATCAGGGCCTATGGCTACACCTTC,CASSYIRAYGYTF,TRBJ1-2,NA,NA,TRBV6-5
TGTGCCAGCAGCTTAGATGGGACAGGGGGCGAGACCCAGTACTTC,CASSLDGTGGETQYF,TRBJ2-5,TRBD1,NA,TRBV11-3
TGTGCCAGCAGCTATTCAGGGGACGCATACGAGCAGTACTTC,CASSYSGDAYEQYF,TRBJ2-7,NA,NA,TRBV11-2
TGTGCCTGGAGTTTAGGGGGGGGCGCGGCTAATGAAAAACTGTTTTTT,CAWSLGGGAANEKLFF,TRBJ1-4,NA,NA,TRBV30
TGTGCCAGCAGTCCTACAGGGTTCCACGAGCAGTACTTC,CASSPTGFHEQYF,TRBJ2-7,NA,NA,TRBV28
TGTGCCAGCAGAAGGGACAGGGGTCATAATTCACCCCTCCACTTT,CASRRDRGHNSPLHF,TRBJ1-6,TRBD1,few,TRBV6-5
TGTGCCAGCAGTGAGTCAGGGGGGCTCTATGGCTACACCTTC,CASSESGGLYGYTF,TRBJ1-2,TRBD1,NA,TRBV6-1
TGTGCCAGCAGTTTCCTAGGAAGACAGGGCAACTATGGCTACACCTTC,CASSFLGRQGNYGYTF,TRBJ1-2,TRBD1,NA,TRBV27
TGTGCCAGCAGCTATCGGGACCGGAGGGACGGGGAGCTGTTTTTT,CASSYRDRRDGELFF,TRBJ2-2,NA,NA,TRBV28
TGTGCCAGCAGTAGACTCGGGGGGAATAATTCACCCCTCCACTTT,CASSRLGGNNSPLHF,TRBJ1-6,NA,NA,TRBV27
TGCGCCAGCAGCTTTAGCGGGAGCAATGAGCAGTTCTTC,CASSFSGSNEQFF,TRBJ2-1,TRBD2,NA,TRBV5-1
TGTGCCAGCAGCATAGCCGCTAGCGGGTTTGAGCAGTTCTTC,CASSIAASGFEQFF,TRBJ2-1,TRBD2,once,TRBV7-2
TGTGCCAGCAGGTTTGGGGGGGATCAGCCCCAGCATTTT,CASRFGGDQPQHF,TRBJ1-5,NA,NA,TRBV2
TGTGCCTGGAGTGTAGTCGGCTACGAGCAGTACTTC,CAWSVVGYEQYF,TRBJ2-7,NA,medium-sized,TRBV30
TGTGCCAGCAGTGTCGGGACTAGCGTCTACGAGCAGTACTTC,CASSVGTSVYEQYF,TRBJ2-7,TRBD2,NA,TRBV27
TGTGCCAGCAGCCAGGGACTGGGCGGGTATGGCTACACCTTC,CASSQGLGGYGYTF,TRBJ1-2,NA,NA,TRBV28
TGTGCCAGCTCACCAAGCAGGGATGGCTACACCTTC,CASSPSRDGYTF,TRBJ1-2,NA,NA,TRBV18
TGTGCCACCAGTGATGGGACTAGCGGGAGTAGCGAGACCCAGTACTTC,CATSDGTSGSSETQYF,TRBJ2-5,TRBD2,NA,TRBV24-1
TGTGCCAGCAGTTCGACTAGTGCCTCCTACGAGCAGTACTTC,CASSSTSASYEQYF,TRBJ2-7,NA,NA,TRBV27
TGTGCCTGGAGTAGTGGCGGGGCTCATCGGCCTGGAAACACCATATATTTT,CAWSSGGAHRPGNTIYF,TRBJ1-3,NA,NA,TRBV30
TGTGCCAGCAGTTACACGGGGGGAAGCACAGATACGCAGTATTTT,CASSYTGGSTDTQYF,TRBJ2-3,TRBD2,NA,TRBV6-5
TGTGCCAGCAGTTCCCCTAAAGCGGGAGGGCGGAACACCGGGGAGCTGTTTTTT,CASSSPKAGGRNTGELFF,TRBJ2-2,TRBD2,NA,TRBV28
TGCCGCGTGACGGGGGGGGAGGACTATGGCTACACCTTC,CRVTGGEDYGYTF,TRBJ1-2,NA,once,TRBV29-1
TGCAGCGTTGTCACAGGGAATAGAGAGCAGTACTTC,CSVVTGNREQYF,TRBJ2-7,NA,NA,TRBV29-1
TGTGCCAGCAGGGAATTTCTCGGCTACGAGCAGTACTTC,CASREFLGYEQYF,TRBJ2-7,NA,NA,TRBV2
TGTGCCTGGAGAGCGGGGGGCGGGAATCAGCCCCAGCATTTT,CAWRAGGGNQPQHF,TRBJ1-5,NA,NA,TRBV30
TGTGCCAGCAGTTCAGACCGGACTAGCGGGAGGGCCACAGATACGCAGTATTTT,CASSSDRTSGRATDTQYF,TRBJ2-3,TRBD2,NA,TRBV27
TGTGCCAGCAGCCAACTAGCGGGAGACACCGGGGAGCTGTTTTTT,CASSQLAGDTGELFF,TRBJ2-2,TRBD2,many,TRBV4-2
TGTGCCAGCAGTTACGGACAGGATCTTGGCTACACCTTC,CASSYGQDLGYTF,TRBJ1-2,TRBD1,NA,TRBV6-5